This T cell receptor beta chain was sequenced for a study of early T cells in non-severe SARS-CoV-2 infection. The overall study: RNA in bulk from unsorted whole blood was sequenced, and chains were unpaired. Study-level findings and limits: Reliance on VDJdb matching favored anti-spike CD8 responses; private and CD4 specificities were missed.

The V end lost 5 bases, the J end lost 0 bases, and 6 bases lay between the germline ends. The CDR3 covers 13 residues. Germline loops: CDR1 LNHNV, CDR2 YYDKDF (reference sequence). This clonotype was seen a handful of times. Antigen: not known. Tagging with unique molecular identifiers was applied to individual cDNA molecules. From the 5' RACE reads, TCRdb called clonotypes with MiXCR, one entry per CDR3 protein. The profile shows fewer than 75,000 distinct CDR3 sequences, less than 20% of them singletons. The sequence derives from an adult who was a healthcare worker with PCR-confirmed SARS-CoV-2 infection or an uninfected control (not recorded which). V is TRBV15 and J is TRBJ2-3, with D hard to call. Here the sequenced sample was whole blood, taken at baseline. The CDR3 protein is CATSPHSTDTQYF. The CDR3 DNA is TGTGCCACCAGCCCCCACAGCACAGATACGCAGTATTTT. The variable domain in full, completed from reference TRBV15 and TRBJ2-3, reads DAMVIQNPRYQVTQFGKPVTLSCSQTLNHNVMYWYQQKSSQAPKLLFHYYDKDFNNEADTPDNFQSRRPNTSFCFLDIRSPGLGDTAMYLCATSPHSTDTQYFGPGTRLTVL.